This T cell receptor (beta chain) was sequenced during a study of blood T cell repertoires in COVID-19. The overall study: COVID-19 samples collected from the United States, Italy and Spain covered acute and convalescent phases.

Assay: immunoSEQ multiplex PCR; the TCRdb copy retains only in-frame clones and omits some. The profile shows about 55,000 clones, 90% of them singletons. There are 15 residues in the CDR3. Unmatched junction bases numbered 0, after V lost 2 bases and J lost 0 bases. Germline CDR1 reads SNHLY; CDR2 reads FYNNEI. About this clone: A much larger clone lies a single base off, so this may be a read error. Other DNA sequences in the same sample also yield this CDR3.

This receptor was taken from a man aged 35-49 years with acute or convalescent COVID-19. The chain recombines TRBV2 with TRBJ2-3, with 9 bases that match TRBD2. Material for sequencing was peripheral blood. The CDR3 DNA is TGTGCCAGCAGTGAAACTAGCGGGAGCACAGATACGCAGTATTTT. This gives the protein CASSETSGSTDTQYF.